These 3 T cell receptor beta chains were sequenced from one sample in a study of OX40 agonist ivuxolimab in advanced cancers. Some clones are missing from TCRdb's copy, which holds only in-frame ones; the method was immunoSEQ multiplex PCR. The table includes just over 9,500 clones, 66% detected once. The starting material was CD4+ or CD8+ T cells sorted from blood, obtained in a trial of the OX40 agonist ivuxolimab. The receptor source for this set is an adult with an advanced solid tumor such as melanoma, head and neck, liver or kidney cancer.

This chain links TRBV7-6 with TRBJ1-2; a possible D gene is TRBD1 (5 bases). The CDR3 has 14 residues. The germline V and J ends were trimmed by 5 bases and 4 bases, with 14 bases remaining between them. Germline loops: CDR1 SGHVS, CDR2 FNYEAQ. In nucleotides, the CDR3 is TGTGCCAGCAGCCCCCAGGGTCAAAGCTATGGCTACACCTTC. This sequence encodes CASSPQGQSYGYTF.

CDR3 sequence reads: CASSLEDSISYGYTF. The DNA for the CDR3 is TGTGCCAGCAGCTTAGAGGACAGCATCTCCTATGGCTACACCTTC. The genes are TRBV11-1 and TRBJ1-2; a weak D match, TRBD1 (6 bases). With 1 base removed from V and 4 bases from J, the gap between germline ends came to 13 bases. There are 15 residues in the CDR3. Per the germline V gene, CDR1 is SGHAT and CDR2 is FQDESV (reference sequence).

V usage is TRBV28 and J usage is TRBJ1-5; TRBD1 aligns across 7 bases. The germline CDR1 and CDR2 sequences are MDHEN and SYDVKM. The CDR3 totals 14 residues. V dropped 6 bases and J dropped 2; count of bases not matched to a gene: 4. The CDR3 protein is CASSYTGGNQPQHF. In nucleotides, the CDR3 is TGTGCCAGCAGCTACACAGGGGGCAATCAGCCCCAGCATTTT.